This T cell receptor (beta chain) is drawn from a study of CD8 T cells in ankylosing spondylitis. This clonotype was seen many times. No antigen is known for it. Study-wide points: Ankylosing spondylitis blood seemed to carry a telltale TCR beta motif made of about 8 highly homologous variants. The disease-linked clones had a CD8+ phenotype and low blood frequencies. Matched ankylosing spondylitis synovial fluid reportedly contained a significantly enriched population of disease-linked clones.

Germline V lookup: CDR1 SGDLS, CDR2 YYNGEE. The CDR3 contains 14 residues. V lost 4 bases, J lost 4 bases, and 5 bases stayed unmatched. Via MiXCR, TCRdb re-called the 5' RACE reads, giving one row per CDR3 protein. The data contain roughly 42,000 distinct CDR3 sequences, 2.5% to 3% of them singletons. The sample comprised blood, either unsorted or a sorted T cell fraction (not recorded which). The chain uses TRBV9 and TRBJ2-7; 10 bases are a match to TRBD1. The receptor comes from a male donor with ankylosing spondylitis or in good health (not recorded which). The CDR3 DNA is TGTGCCAGCAGCATCGGACAGGGGGGGTACGAGCAGTACTTC. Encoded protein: CASSIGQGGYEQYF.